These 5 T cell receptor beta chains share one sample of origin, sequenced in a study of OX40 agonist ivuxolimab in advanced cancers. Generated by immunoSEQ multiplex PCR, the TCRdb table keeps only in-frame clones and is missing some. The sample lists tens of thousands of clones, around 83% occurring once. Sequenced here: CD4+ or CD8+ T cells sorted from blood, sampled in a trial of the OX40 agonist ivuxolimab. The origin of the receptors is an adult with an advanced solid tumor such as melanoma, head and neck, liver or kidney cancer.

This clone was detected once. The chain uses TRBV9 and TRBJ2-7; D not certain. CDR1 and CDR2 from the germline V gene are SGDLS and YYNGEE. V was trimmed by 2 bases and J by 6 bases, leaving 15 bases between them. The CDR3 is made up of 14 amino acids. In DNA, the CDR3 is TGTGCCAGCAGCGTGGGCCGCCAGACTTCCGAGCAGTACTTC. As protein: CASSVGRQTSEQYF.

The chain combines TRBV18 with TRBJ2-3, with 10 bases identical to TRBD1. Germline values: CDR1 KGHSH, CDR2 LQKENI. Trimming removed 0 bases from V and 2 bases from J; junction bases left unmatched: 5. This CDR3 contains 17 residues. CDR3: CASSPPPGQGSTDTQYF. In DNA, the CDR3 is TGTGCCAGCTCACCACCCCCGGGACAGGGGTCCACAGATACGCAGTATTTT.

The sample holds one count of this clone. The chain has TRBV7-9 and TRBJ1-1; D not resolved. The CDR3 runs to 15 residues. V gave up 2 bases and J gave up 0 bases, with 10 bases separating them. Looked up from germline, CDR1 is SEHNR and CDR2 is FQNEAQ (reference sequence). The CDR3 loop is CASSLNGPMNTEAFF. The CDR3 nucleotides read TGTGCCAGCAGCTTAAACGGACCCATGAACACTGAAGCTTTCTTT.

The chain employs TRBV6-5 and TRBJ1-1; 7 bases agree with TRBD1. The CDR3 length is 14 residues. Germline V CDR1 and CDR2: MNHEY, SVGAGI. V lost 5 bases to trimming and J lost 10 bases; unmatched junction nucleotides: 13. CDR3 amino acids: CASSEDRSLFGAFF. In DNA form, the CDR3 reads TGTGCCAGCAGTGAGGACAGGTCCCTGTTTGGAGCTTTCTTT.

The chain combines TRBV10-2 with TRBJ2-2, with 9 bases matching TRBD1. Germline-derived CDR1 and CDR2 are WSHSY and SAAADI. The CDR3 runs to 16 residues. V trimming: 7 bases; J trimming: 4 bases; junction bases outside the gene matches: 10. Here the CDR3 reads CASKPGQGAVTGELFF. The CDR3 nucleotides read TGCGCCAGCAAGCCGGGACAGGGCGCGGTCACCGGGGAGCTGTTTTTT.